The rows below give T cell receptor beta chains drawn from one sample of a study of beta chain features in type 1 diabetes. Assay: immunoSEQ multiplex PCR; the TCRdb copy retains only in-frame clones and omits some. The data show under 300,000 clones, 11% to 15% seen once. Material for sequencing was naive CD4+ T cells from blood. These receptors all come from a man aged 25 to 45 with type 1 diabetes. CDR3s include the opening cysteine and the closing phenylalanine or tryptophan. A D gene is named only where the DNA matches it firmly. Some rows have no size entry. The others give once, few or many, or a class for an expanded clone.

CDR3	DNA	V	J	size	D
CSVDPAGDETQYF	TGCAGCGTTGACCCAGCGGGTGATGAGACCCAGTACTTC	TRBV29-1	TRBJ2-5	few	.
CASSYGGSNTEAFF	TGTGCCAGCAGTTACGGGGGGTCTAACACTGAAGCTTTCTTT	TRBV6-6	TRBJ1-1	.	.
CASSAPAGTQYF	TGTGCCAGCAGTGCCCCGGCGGGGACCCAGTACTTC	TRBV25-1	TRBJ2-5	.	.
CASSFLVGLAGVNEQYF	TGTGCCAGCAGCTTTCTCGTCGGACTAGCGGGAGTCAACGAGCAGTACTTC	TRBV11-1	TRBJ2-7	few	TRBD2
CASSLGTGGGQPQHF	TGCGCCAGCAGCTTGGGGACAGGGGGGGGTCAGCCCCAGCATTTT	TRBV5-1	TRBJ1-5	.	TRBD1
CASSLTDRGSYEQYF	TGCGCCAGCAGCCTTACCGACAGGGGATCCTACGAGCAGTACTTC	TRBV5-1	TRBJ2-7	.	TRBD1
CAGLKLQETQYF	TGTGCCGGGCTCAAACTCCAAGAGACCCAGTACTTC	TRBV9	TRBJ2-5	.	.
CASSLVEANTEAFF	TGTGCCAGCAGCTTGGTGGAGGCGAACACTGAAGCTTTCTTT	TRBV5-4	TRBJ1-1	.	.
CAISERGRGEPQHF	TGTGCCATCAGTGAGAGAGGGAGGGGGGAGCCCCAGCATTTT	TRBV10-3	TRBJ1-5	.	.
CASSDQVYEQYF	TGCGCCAGCAGTGACCAGGTCTACGAGCAGTACTTC	TRBV10-1	TRBJ2-7	once	.
CASSLTDSPLHF	TGTGCCAGCAGCCTAACTGATTCACCCCTCCACTTT	TRBV7-9	TRBJ1-6	few	.
CSVEVQGNSLGTQYF	TGCAGCGTTGAAGTCCAGGGTAATAGCCTCGGGACCCAGTACTTC	TRBV29-1	TRBJ2-5	few	.
CASSEGGLQETQYF	TGTGCCAGCAGTGAAGGCGGGCTCCAAGAGACCCAGTACTTC	TRBV6-1	TRBJ2-5	.	.
CASSADRNTEAFF	TGTGCCAGCAGCGCAGATCGAAACACTGAAGCTTTCTTT	TRBV11-2	TRBJ1-1	.	.
CASSLGLRSPNTEAFF	TGTGCCAGCAGCTTAGGGTTACGGAGCCCGAACACTGAAGCTTTCTTT	TRBV7-9	TRBJ1-1	.	.
CASSTGGVGTEAFF	TGTGCCAGCAGTACCGGGGGAGTGGGCACTGAAGCTTTCTTT	TRBV28	TRBJ1-1	few	.
CASTRDTVSYEQYF	TGTGCCAGTACTCGGGACACCGTTTCCTACGAGCAGTACTTC	TRBV19	TRBJ2-7	.	.
CASRNEPGLDSYEQYF	TGTGCCAGCCGTAACGAACCGGGACTAGACTCCTACGAGCAGTACTTC	TRBV6-6	TRBJ2-7	few	TRBD2
CAWTNQETQYF	TGTGCCTGGACTAACCAAGAGACCCAGTACTTC	TRBV30	TRBJ2-5	few	.
CAIRGQGDTGELFF	TGTGCCATCAGGGGACAGGGTGACACCGGGGAGCTGTTTTTT	TRBV10-3	TRBJ2-2	few	TRBD1
CASGLPRGTRNEQFF	TGTGCTAGTGGTTTGCCTCGGGGGACGCGAAATGAGCAGTTCTTC	TRBV12-5	TRBJ2-1	.	.
CASSLQGWTGELFF	TGTGCCAGCAGCCTGCAGGGGTGGACCGGGGAGCTGTTTTTT	TRBV7-8	TRBJ2-2	.	.
CASSFYANQETQYF	TGTGCCAGCAGCTTCTACGCGAACCAAGAGACCCAGTACTTC	TRBV7-9	TRBJ2-5	few	.
CASSLVWDSNSPLHF	TGCGCCAGCAGCTTGGTTTGGGACAGTAATTCACCCCTCCACTTT	TRBV5-1	TRBJ1-6	few	TRBD1
CASTNTGGTEAFF	TGTGCCAGCACCAATACGGGGGGGACTGAAGCTTTCTTT	TRBV6-6	TRBJ1-1	few	.
CASILGDLNNEQFF	TGTGCCAGCATCCTGGGAGATCTAAACAATGAGCAGTTCTTC	TRBV6-5	TRBJ2-1	.	.
CASSFQGFGNQPQHF	TGTGCCAGTAGTTTCCAGGGTTTTGGCAATCAGCCCCAGCATTTT	TRBV19	TRBJ1-5	few	.
CAISGGTAEQFF	TGTGCCATCAGTGGTGGGACAGCTGAGCAGTTCTTC	TRBV10-3	TRBJ2-1	.	TRBD1
CASTVPSGLGYNEQFF	TGTGCCAGTACGGTCCCTAGCGGCCTCGGGTACAATGAGCAGTTCTTC	TRBV19	TRBJ2-1	.	TRBD2
CASSHTGHGASGANVLTF	TGTGCCAGCAGCCATACGGGACATGGAGCCTCTGGGGCCAACGTCCTGACTTTC	TRBV21-1	TRBJ2-6	few	.
CASSPRTGGNSPLHF	TGTGCCAGCAGCCCGAGGACAGGGGGGAATTCACCCCTCCACTTT	TRBV11-2	TRBJ1-6	once	TRBD1
CASSSGQSQLFF	TGTGCCAGCAGTTCGGGACAGTCCCAACTGTTTTTT	TRBV6-6	TRBJ1-4	.	TRBD1
CAWTTGLAGTYEQYF	TGTGCCTGGACTACGGGACTAGCGGGGACCTACGAGCAGTACTTC	TRBV30	TRBJ2-7	.	TRBD2
CASSVRRTGGRIGELFF	TGTGCCAGCAGTGTTCGTAGGACAGGGGGCCGGATCGGGGAGCTGTTTTTT	TRBV6-1	TRBJ2-2	.	TRBD1
CASRRDRSSYEQYF	TGTGCCAGCAGGCGGGACAGGAGCTCCTACGAGCAGTACTTC	TRBV6-5	TRBJ2-7	.	TRBD1
CSVGVGQNNYNEQFF	TGCAGCGTTGGGGTCGGACAGAATAATTACAATGAGCAGTTCTTC	TRBV29-1	TRBJ2-1	few	.
CASSRDYEQYF	TGTGCCAGCAGCCGAGACTACGAGCAGTACTTC	TRBV11-3	TRBJ2-7	few	.
CASSRAGFGNTIYF	TGTGCCAGCAGCCGAGCGGGGTTTGGAAACACCATATATTTT	TRBV11-2	TRBJ1-3	.	.
CASSLPGQGAKGYTF	TGTGCCAGCAGCTTGCCGGGACAGGGGGCGAAGGGCTACACCTTC	TRBV7-2	TRBJ1-2	.	TRBD1